This TCR beta chain was recovered during a study of vaccination and CD4 T cells after COVID-19. Overall study context: Controls used CEFX viral epitopes (positive), HIV-1 Nef peptides (negative), or no peptide.

With respect to this clonotype: Its antigen is not known.

Cultured CD4+ T cell DNA underwent sequencing with the Oncomine TCR Beta short-read assay. TCRdb passed the PCR reads through MiXCR, listing each CDR3 protein once. The sample records some 14,000 distinct CDR3 sequences, 65% to 80% being singletons. General study findings and limits: Convalescent patients had a median approximately 86% of post-vaccine SARS-CoV-2-reactive clones that were detected only after vaccination, not before it. Spike mono-reactivity was shown by 304 of 307 vaccine-specific clones in convalescent patients.

Indicated treatment: roughly 10-day PBMC culture with coronavirus spike peptide pools or control peptides (ViraFEST assay). V was pared by 0 bases and J by 4 bases, with 8 bases of the junction left unmatched. Per the germline V gene, CDR1 is DFQATT and CDR2 is SNEGSKA (reference sequence). This CDR3 comprises 15 residues. The specimen was CD4+ T cells from blood, cultured in vitro. The TCR was taken from a human donor who had recovered from COVID-19. The V call is TRBV20-1, the J call TRBJ1-2; 7 bases are shared with TRBD1. CDR3 loop: CSARDAAGGPYGYTF. The CDR3 DNA is TGCAGTGCTAGAGATGCAGCAGGGGGACCCTATGGCTACACCTTC.